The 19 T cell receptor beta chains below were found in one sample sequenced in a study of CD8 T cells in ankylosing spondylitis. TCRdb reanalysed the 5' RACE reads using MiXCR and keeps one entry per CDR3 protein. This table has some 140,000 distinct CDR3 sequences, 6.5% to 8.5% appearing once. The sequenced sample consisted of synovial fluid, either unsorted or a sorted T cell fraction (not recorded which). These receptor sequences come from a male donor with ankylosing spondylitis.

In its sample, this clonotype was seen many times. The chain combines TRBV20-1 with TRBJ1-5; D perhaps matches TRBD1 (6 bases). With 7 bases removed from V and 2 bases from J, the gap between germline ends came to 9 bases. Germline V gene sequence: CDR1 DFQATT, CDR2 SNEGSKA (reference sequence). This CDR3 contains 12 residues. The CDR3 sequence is CSVSGGNQPQHF. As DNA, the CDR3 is TGCAGTGTTTCAGGGGGCAATCAGCCCCAGCATTTT.

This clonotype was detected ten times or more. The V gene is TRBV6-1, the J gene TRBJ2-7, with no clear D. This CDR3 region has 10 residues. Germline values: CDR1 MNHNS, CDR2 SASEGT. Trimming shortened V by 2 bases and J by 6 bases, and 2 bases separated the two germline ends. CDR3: CASSETEQYF. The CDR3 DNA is TGTGCCAGCAGTGAAACCGAGCAGTACTTC.

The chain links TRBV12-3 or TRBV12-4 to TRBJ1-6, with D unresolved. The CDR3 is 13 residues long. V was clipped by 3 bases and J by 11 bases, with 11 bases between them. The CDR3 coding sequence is TGTGCCAGCAGTTTTGTACCGACGGCACCCCTCCACTTT. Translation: CASSFVPTAPLHF.

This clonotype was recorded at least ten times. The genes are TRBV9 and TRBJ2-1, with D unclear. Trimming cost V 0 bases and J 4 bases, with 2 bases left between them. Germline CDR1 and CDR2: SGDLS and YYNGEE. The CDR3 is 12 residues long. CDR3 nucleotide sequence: TGTGCCAGCAGCGTAGATTACAATGAGCAGTTCTTC. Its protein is CASSVDYNEQFF.

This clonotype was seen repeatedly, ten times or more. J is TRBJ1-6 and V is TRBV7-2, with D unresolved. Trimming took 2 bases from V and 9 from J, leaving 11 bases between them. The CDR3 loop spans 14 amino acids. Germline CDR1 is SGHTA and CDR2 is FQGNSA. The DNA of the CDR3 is TGTGCCAGCAGCTTAACCGGACGAGTTTCACCCCTCCACTTT. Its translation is CASSLTGRVSPLHF.

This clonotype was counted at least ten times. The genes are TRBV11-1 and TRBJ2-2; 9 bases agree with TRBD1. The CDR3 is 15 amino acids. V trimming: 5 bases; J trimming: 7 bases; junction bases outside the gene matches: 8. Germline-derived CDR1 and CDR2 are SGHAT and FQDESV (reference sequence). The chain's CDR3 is CASSPTGGWGGELFF. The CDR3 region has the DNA TGTGCCAGCAGCCCAACAGGGGGCTGGGGCGGGGAGCTGTTTTTT.

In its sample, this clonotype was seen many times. The CDR3 coding sequence is TGCGCCAGCAGCAAGGACACCAACACCGGGGAGCTGTTTTTT. This translates into CASSKDTNTGELFF. The chain recombines TRBV5-1 with TRBJ2-2, with a possible D match to TRBD1 (5 bases). CDR1 is SGHRS, CDR2 YFSETQ, per germline. Trimming removed 4 bases from V and 2 bases from J, with 9 bases in between. CDR3 length: 14 amino acids.

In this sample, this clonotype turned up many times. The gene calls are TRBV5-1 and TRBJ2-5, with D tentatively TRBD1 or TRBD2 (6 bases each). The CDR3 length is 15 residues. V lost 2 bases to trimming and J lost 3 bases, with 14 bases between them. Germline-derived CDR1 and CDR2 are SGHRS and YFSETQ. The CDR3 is CASSFRGAGEETQYF. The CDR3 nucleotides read TGCGCCAGCAGCTTTAGGGGGGCCGGGGAAGAGACCCAGTACTTC.

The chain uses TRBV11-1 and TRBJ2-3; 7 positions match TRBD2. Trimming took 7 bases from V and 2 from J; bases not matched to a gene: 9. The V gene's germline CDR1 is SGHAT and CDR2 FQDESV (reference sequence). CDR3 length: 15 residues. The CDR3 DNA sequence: TGTGCCAGCACCCCACGGGAGGCATTCACAGATACGCAGTATTTT. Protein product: CASTPREAFTDTQYF.

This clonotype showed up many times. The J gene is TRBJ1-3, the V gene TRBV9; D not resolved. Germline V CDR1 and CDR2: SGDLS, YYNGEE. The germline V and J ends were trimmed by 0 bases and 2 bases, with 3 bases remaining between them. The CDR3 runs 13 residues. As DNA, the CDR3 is TGTGCCAGCAGCGTAGACACTGGAAACACCATATATTTT. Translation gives CASSVDTGNTIYF.

Here the CDR3 DNA reads TGTGCCAGCAGCCAGGACCTCTCTGGGGCCAACGTCCTGACTTTC. Amino acids: CASSQDLSGANVLTF. This chain connects TRBV7-9 to TRBJ2-6; D gene ambiguous. The CDR3 covers 15 residues. Germline assignment: CDR1 SEHNR and CDR2 FQNEAQ (reference sequence). Trimming cost V 5 bases and J 0 bases, with 8 bases left between them.

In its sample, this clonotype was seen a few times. As DNA, the CDR3 is TGTGCCAGCAGTTTACGGGGACAGGGCACAGATACGCAGTATTTT. Translation: CASSLRGQGTDTQYF. The V gene is TRBV27, the J gene TRBJ2-3; 8 nucleotides agree with TRBD1. V gave up 2 bases and J gave up 1 base; unmatched junction bases: 2. The CDR3 runs 15 residues. Germline V lookup: CDR1 MNHEY, CDR2 SMNVEV (reference sequence).

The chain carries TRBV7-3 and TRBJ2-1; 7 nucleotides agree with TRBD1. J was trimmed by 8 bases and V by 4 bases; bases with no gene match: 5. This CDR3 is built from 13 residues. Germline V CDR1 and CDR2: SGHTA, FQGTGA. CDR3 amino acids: CASSSTGDDEQFF. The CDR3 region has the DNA TGTGCCAGCAGCTCCACAGGGGACGATGAGCAGTTCTTC.

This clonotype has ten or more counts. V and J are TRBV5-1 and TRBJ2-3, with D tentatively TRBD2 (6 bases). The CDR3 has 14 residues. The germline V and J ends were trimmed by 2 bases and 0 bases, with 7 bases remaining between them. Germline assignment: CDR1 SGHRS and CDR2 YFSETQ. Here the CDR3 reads CASSFGGSTDTQYF. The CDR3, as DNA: TGCGCCAGCAGCTTTGGAGGGAGCACAGATACGCAGTATTTT.

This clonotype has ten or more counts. The CDR3 region is CSRGREGSYNEQFF. CDR3 coding DNA: TGCAGTCGGGGGCGCGAGGGCTCCTACAATGAGCAGTTCTTC. The chain has TRBV20-1 and TRBJ2-1, with D perhaps matching TRBD1 or TRBD2 (6 bases each). V lost 8 bases, J lost 0 bases, and 14 bases lay in between. Germline lookup yields CDR1 DFQATT and CDR2 SNEGSKA (reference sequence). The CDR3 covers 14 residues.

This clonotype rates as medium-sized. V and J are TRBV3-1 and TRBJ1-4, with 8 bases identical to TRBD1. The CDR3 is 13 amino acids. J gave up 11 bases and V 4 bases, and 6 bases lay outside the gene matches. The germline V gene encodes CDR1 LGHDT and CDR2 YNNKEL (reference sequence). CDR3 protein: CASSRGQGDKLFF. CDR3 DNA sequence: TGTGCCAGCAGCCGTGGACAGGGCGACAAACTGTTTTTT. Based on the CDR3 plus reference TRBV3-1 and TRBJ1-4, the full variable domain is DTAVSQTPKYLVTQMGNDKSIKCEQNLGHDTMYWYKQDSKKFLKIMFSYNNKELIINETVPNRFSPKSPDKAHLNLHINSLELGDSAVYFCASSRGQGDKLFFGSGTQLSVL.

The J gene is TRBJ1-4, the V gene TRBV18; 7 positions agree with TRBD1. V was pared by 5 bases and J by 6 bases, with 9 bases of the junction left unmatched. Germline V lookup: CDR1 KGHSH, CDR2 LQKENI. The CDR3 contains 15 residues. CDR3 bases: TGTGCCAGCTCAACGGCCTACAGGGGCGATGAAAAACTGTTTTTT. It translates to CASSTAYRGDEKLFF.

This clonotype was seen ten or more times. The CDR3 bases are TGTGCCAGCAGCGACGTACTTGACTACGAGCAGTACTTC. The encoded protein is CASSDVLDYEQYF. The J gene is TRBJ2-7, the V gene TRBV11-2; no definite D call. Germline CDR1 reads SGHAT; CDR2 reads FQNNGV. CDR3 length equals 13 residues. V was trimmed by 5 bases and J by 3 bases, leaving 11 bases between them.

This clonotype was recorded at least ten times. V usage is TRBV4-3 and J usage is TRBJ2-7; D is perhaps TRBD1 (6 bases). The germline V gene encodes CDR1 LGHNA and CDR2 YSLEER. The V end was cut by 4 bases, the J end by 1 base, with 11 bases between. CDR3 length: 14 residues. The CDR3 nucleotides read TGCGCCAGCAGCCCCGACAGGACTTCCTACGAGCAGTACTTC. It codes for CASSPDRTSYEQYF.